This TCR beta chain originates from a study of cytomegalovirus exposure and HLA in healthy donors. Findings and caveats of the study: The productive fraction for most TCR beta V segments was about 90% or about 30% in an earlier analysis. Later on, a genetic analysis was performed. It linked a missense variant in DCLRE1C with V- and J-gene trimming of TCR beta.

Points on this clone: Its antigen is unknown.

PCR involved 60 Vbeta and 13 Jbeta primers. Per the study methods: Counted up in a later analysis, unique TCR beta chains came to approximately 77 million, with about 9.9 million shared. Produced via immunoSEQ multiplex PCR; TCRdb's table is partial and in-frame only. The DNA was the basis for D and trimming; V, J and clone size are from that table. This sample yields more than 95,000 clones, of which around 75% are seen a single time; over 2.5% belongs to the top ten. Trimming at V came to 0 bases and at J to 3 bases, leaving 6 bases not matched to a gene. The CDR3 contains 17 residues. Germline V gives CDR1 SGHAT, CDR2 FQNNGV.

The TCR comes from a woman aged 50 to 60 in good health and CMV-seronegative. The specimen was PBMCs. The rearrangement links TRBV11-2 to TRBJ2-7, with TRBD2 matching 12 bases. CDR3 amino acids: CASSLDRASGRVYEQYF. The CDR3 DNA reads TGTGCCAGCAGCTTAGATCGAGCTAGCGGGAGGGTCTACGAGCAGTACTTC.